This T cell receptor beta chain stems from a study of blood T cell repertoires in COVID-19. For the study at large: PBMCs, B-cell-depleted T cells, or T cells were the source of the cDNA or gDNA that made up the material.

The CDR3 is 17 residues long. Trimming at V came to 4 bases and at J to 5 bases, leaving 9 bases not matched to a gene. Germline V gene sequence: CDR1 SGHRS, CDR2 YFSETQ. The method was immunoSEQ multiplex PCR; TCRdb's version includes in-frame clones alone and lacks a portion of them. The sample shows 200,000 to 250,000 clones, roughly 85% of them seen only once. The rearrangement links TRBV5-1 to TRBJ2-2; 12 nucleotides align to TRBD1. The receptor was isolated from a woman aged 18-29 years who had recovered from COVID-19. The sequencing input was peripheral blood. The CDR3 loop reads CASSPGQGAARTGELFF. The CDR3 DNA sequence: TGCGCCAGCAGCCCGGGACAGGGGGCCGCGAGAACCGGGGAGCTGTTTTTT.